This T cell receptor beta chain is from a study of beta chain features in type 1 diabetes. This CDR3 is built from 14 residues. Trimming shortened V by 3 bases and J by 6 bases, and 12 bases separated the two germline ends. The germline V gene encodes CDR1 KGHSH and CDR2 LQKENI. Every isolated RNA sample was fully reverse transcribed, so sequencing captured expressed TCRB transcripts. Produced via immunoSEQ multiplex PCR; TCRdb's table is partial and in-frame only. The sample yields 250,000 to 400,000 clones, 14% seen once. The chain couples TRBV18 to TRBJ2-1; D not resolved. This sequence originates from a man aged 25 to 45 in good health. The sample consisted of central memory CD4+ T cells from blood. CDR3 coding DNA: TGTGCCAGCTCACCCTCACAGCAGAGCAATGAGCAGTTCTTC. Translating it yields CASSPSQQSNEQFF.